The clone carrying this T cell receptor (beta chain) was recorded many times. The antigen remains undetermined. The data belong to a study of molecular identifiers for immune sequencing clone quantification. Study outcomes and limitations: Amid some 900,000 naive cells, spiked Jurkat TCR RNA from one cell was reportedly still detectable.

TCRdb independently ran MiXCR on the PCR reads; one entry per CDR3 protein. Of around 470,000 distinct CDR3 sequences in the sample, 20% to 25% are singletons; the top ten hold approximately 0.84%. CDR3 length: 14 amino acids. V gave up 9 bases and J gave up 0 bases, with 13 bases separating them. Germline V gives CDR1 MDHEN, CDR2 SYDVKM. The TCR was taken from a human donor in good health. Some libraries in this study had Jurkat cell RNA spiked in. The gene calls are TRBV28 and TRBJ2-3; D possibly corresponds to TRBD2 (5 bases). The sample consisted of naive CD8+ T cells from blood, with Jurkat cell RNA spiked in. Sample subset: FACS-sorted CD8+CD4-CCR7+CD45RA+ naive T cells. The CDR3 nucleotides are TGTGCCAGTTTGGACTTGCCCAGCACAGATACGCAGTATTTT. This gives the protein CASLDLPSTDTQYF.